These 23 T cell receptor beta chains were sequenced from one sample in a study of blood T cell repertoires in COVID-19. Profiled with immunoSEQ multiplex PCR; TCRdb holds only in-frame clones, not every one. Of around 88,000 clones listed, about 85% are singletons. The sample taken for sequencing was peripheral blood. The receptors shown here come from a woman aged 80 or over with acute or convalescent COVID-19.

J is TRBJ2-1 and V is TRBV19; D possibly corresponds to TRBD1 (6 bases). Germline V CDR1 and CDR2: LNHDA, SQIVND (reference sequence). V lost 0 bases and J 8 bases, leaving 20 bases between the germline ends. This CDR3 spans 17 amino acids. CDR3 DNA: TGTGCCAGTAGTATAGATCTTGTAACAGGGTGGAAGGATGAGCAGTTCTTC. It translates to CASSIDLVTGWKDEQFF.

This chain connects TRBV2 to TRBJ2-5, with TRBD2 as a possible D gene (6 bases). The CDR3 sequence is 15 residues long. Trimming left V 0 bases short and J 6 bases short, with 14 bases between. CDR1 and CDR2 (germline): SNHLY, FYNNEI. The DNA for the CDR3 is TGTGCCAGCAGTGAAGCGGAGGGACCCGTAAAGACCCAGTACTTC. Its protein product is CASSEAEGPVKTQYF.

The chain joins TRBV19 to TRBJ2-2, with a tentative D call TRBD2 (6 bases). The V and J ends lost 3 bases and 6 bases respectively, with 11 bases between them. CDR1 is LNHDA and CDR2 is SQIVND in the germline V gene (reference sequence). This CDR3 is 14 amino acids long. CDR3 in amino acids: CASSMGGRSGELFF. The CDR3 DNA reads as TGTGCCAGTAGTATGGGGGGACGATCCGGGGAGCTGTTTTTT.

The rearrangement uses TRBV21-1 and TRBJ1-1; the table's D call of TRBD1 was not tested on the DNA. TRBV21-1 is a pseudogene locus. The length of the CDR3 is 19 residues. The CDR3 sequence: CASSKQSRLEQPMNTEAFF. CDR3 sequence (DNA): TGTGCCAGCAGCAAACAGAGTAGGTTAGAACAGCCCATGAACACTGAAGCTTTCTTT.

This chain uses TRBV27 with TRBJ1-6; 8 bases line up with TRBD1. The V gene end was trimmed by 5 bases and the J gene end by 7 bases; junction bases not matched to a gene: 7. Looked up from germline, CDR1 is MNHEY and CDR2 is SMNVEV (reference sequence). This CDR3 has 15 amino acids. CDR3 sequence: CASSADRGGNSPLHF. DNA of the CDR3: TGTGCCAGCAGTGCCGACAGGGGAGGAAATTCACCCCTCCACTTT.

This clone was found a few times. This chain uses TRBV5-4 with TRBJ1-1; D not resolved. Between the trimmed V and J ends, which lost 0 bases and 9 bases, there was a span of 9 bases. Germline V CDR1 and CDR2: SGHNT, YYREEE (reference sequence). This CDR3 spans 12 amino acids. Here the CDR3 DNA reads TGTGCCAGCAGCTTGGCCTCAGACAAAGCTTTCTTT. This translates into CASSLASDKAFF.

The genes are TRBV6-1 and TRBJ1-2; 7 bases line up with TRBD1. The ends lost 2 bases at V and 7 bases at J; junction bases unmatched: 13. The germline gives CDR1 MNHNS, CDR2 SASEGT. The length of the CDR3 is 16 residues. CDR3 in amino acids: CASSEIGQVVGSGYTF. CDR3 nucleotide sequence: TGTGCCAGCAGTGAAATAGGACAGGTGGTCGGTAGTGGCTACACCTTC.

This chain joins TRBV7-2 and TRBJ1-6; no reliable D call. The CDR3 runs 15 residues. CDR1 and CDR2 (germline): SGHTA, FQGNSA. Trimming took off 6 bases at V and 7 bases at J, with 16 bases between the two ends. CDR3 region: CASSLVRWANSPLHF. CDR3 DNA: TGTGCCAGCAGTCTGGTCCGTTGGGCGAATTCACCCCTCCACTTT.

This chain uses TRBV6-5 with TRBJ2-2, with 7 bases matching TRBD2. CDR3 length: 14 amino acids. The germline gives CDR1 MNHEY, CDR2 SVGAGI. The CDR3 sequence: CGGWASGNTGELFF. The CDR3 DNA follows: TGTGGGGGCTGGGCTAGCGGGAACACCGGGGAGCTGTTTTTT.

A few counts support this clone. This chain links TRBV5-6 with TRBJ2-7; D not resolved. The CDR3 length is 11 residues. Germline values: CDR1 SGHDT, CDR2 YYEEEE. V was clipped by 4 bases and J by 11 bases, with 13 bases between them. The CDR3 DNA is TGTGCCAGCAGCCTTGGCGCAGGCGAGTACTTC. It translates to CASSLGAGEYF.

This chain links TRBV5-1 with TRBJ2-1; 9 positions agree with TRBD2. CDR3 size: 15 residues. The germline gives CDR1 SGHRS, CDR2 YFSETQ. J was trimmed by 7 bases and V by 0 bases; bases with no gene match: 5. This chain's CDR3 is CASSLGGGALNEQFF. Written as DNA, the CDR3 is TGCGCCAGCAGCTTGGGCGGGGGGGCCTTGAATGAGCAGTTCTTC.

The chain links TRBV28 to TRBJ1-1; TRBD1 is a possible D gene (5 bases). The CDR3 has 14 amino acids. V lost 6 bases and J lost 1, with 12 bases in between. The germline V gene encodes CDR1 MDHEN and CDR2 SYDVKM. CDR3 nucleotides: TGTGCCAGCAGACTCCAGGGAAAGAACACTGAAGCTTTCTTT. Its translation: CASRLQGKNTEAFF.

The CDR3 bases are TGCGCCAGCAGTGCGAGAGAAGAGACCCAGTACTTC. This gives the protein CASSAREETQYF. The chain couples TRBV10-2 to TRBJ2-5; no firm D call. Germline V CDR1 and CDR2: WSHSY, SAAADI. The CDR3 is made up of 12 amino acids. The germline V and J ends were trimmed by 4 bases and 3 bases, with 6 bases remaining between them.

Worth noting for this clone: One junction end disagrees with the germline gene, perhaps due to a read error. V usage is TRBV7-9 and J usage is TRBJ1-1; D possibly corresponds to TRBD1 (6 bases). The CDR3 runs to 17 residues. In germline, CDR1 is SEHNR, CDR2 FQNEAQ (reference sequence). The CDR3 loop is CASSRLTSGDKRAQITF. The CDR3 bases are TGTGCCAGCAGCCGCCTTACCTCAGGGGACAAACGGGCTCAAATCACCTTT.

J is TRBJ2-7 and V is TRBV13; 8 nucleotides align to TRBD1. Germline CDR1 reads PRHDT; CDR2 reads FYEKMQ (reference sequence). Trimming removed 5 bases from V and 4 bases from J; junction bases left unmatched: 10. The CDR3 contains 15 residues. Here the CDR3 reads CASSKRGTGLYEQYF. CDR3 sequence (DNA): TGTGCCAGCAGCAAGAGGGGGACAGGACTATACGAGCAGTACTTC.

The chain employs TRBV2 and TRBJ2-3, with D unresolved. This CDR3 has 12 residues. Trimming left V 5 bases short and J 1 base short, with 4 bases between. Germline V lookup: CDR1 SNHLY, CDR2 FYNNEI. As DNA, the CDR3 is TGTGCCAGCAGTCGGGGCACAGATACGCAGTATTTT. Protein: CASSRGTDTQYF.

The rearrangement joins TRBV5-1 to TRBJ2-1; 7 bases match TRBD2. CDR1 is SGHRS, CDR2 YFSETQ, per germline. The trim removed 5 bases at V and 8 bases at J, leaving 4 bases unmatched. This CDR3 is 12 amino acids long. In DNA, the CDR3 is TGCGCCAGCAGGCGGGGGTTCGATGAGCAGTTCTTC. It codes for CASRRGFDEQFF.

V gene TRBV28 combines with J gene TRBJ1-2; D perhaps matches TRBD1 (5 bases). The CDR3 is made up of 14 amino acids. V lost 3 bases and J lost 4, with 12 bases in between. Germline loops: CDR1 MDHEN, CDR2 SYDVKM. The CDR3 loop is CASSLGTGGYGYTF. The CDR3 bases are TGTGCCAGCAGTTTGGGGACCGGGGGCTATGGCTACACCTTC.

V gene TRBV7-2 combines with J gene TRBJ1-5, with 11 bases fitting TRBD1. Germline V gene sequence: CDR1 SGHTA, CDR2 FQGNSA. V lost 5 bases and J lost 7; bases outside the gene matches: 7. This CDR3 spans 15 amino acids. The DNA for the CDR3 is TGTGCCAGCAGCCAAGGACAGGGGGCTTGGCAGCCCCAGCATTTT. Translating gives CASSQGQGAWQPQHF. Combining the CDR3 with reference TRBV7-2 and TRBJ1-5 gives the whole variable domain GAGVSQSPSNKVTEKGKDVELRCDPISGHTALYWYRQSLGQGLEFLIYFQGNSAPDKSGLPSDRFSAERTGGSVSTLTIQRTQQEDSAVYLCASSQGQGAWQPQHFGDGTRLSIL.

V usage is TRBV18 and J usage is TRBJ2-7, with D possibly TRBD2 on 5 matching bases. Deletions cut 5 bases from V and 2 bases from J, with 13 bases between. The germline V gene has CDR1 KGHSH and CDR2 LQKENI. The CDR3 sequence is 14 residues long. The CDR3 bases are TGTGCCAGCTCAGCAACAGCGGACGCCTACGAGCAGTACTTC. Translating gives CASSATADAYEQYF.

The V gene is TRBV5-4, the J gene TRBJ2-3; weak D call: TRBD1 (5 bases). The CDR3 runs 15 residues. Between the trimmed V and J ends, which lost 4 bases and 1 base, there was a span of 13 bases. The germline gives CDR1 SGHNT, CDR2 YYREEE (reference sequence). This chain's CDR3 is CASSPARVRTDTQYF. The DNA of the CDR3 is TGTGCCAGCAGCCCCGCCAGGGTTCGCACAGATACGCAGTATTTT.

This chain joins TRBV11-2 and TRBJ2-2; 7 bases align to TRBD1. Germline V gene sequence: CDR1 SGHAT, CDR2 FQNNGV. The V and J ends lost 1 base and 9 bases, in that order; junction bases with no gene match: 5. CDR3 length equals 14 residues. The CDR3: CASSLVGGSRELFF. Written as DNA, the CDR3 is TGTGCCAGCAGCTTAGTAGGGGGCTCCCGGGAGCTGTTTTTT. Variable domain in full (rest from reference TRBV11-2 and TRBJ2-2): EAGVAQSPRYKIIEKRQSVAFWCNPISGHATLYWYQQILGQGPKLLIQFQNNGVVDDSQLPKDRFSAERLKGVDSTLKIQPAKLEDSAVYLCASSLVGGSRELFFGEGSRLTVL.

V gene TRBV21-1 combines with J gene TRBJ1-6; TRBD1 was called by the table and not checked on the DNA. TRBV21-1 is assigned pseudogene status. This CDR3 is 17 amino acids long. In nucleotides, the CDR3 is TGTGCCAGCAGCCCAGGGGCAGGCGACCTTTATAATTCACCCCTCCACTTT. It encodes CASSPGAGDLYNSPLHF.